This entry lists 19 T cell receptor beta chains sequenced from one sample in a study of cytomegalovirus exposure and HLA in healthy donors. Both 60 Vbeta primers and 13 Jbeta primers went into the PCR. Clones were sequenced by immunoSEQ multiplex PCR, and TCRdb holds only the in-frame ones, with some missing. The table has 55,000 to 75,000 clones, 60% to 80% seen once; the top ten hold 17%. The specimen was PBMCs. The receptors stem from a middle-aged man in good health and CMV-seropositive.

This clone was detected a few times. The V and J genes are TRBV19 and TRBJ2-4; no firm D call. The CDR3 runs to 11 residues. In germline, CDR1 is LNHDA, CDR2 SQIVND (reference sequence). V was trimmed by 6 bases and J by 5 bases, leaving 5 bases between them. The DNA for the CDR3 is TGTGCCAGTAGCGGAGAAAACATTCAGTACTTC. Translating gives CASSGENIQYF.

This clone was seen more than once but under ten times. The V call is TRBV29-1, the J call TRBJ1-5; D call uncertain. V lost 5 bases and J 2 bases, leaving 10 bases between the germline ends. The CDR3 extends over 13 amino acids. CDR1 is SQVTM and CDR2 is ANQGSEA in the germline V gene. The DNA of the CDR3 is TGCAGCGTTCCGGGTGTCGGCAATCAGCCCCAGCATTTT. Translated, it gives CSVPGVGNQPQHF.

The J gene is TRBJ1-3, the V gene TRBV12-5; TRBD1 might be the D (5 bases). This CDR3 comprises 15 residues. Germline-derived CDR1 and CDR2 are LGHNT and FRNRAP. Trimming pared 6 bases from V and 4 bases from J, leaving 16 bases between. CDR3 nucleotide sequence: TGTGCTAGTGGCTCCAGTGGGGCAGGCGGAAACACCATATATTTT. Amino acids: CASGSSGAGGNTIYF.

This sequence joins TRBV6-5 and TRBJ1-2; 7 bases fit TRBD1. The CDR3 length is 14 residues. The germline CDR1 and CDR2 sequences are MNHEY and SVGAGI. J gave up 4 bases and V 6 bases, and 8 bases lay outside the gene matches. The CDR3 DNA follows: TGTGCCAGCAGCGGGACAGCAAACCTCTATGGCTACACCTTC. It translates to CASSGTANLYGYTF.

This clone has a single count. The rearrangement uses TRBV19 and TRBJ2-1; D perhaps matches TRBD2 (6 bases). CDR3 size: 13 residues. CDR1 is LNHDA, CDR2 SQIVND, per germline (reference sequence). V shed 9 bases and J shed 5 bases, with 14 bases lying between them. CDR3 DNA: TGTGCCAGCACCCAAGGGAGGAACAATGAGCAGTTCTTC. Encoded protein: CASTQGRNNEQFF. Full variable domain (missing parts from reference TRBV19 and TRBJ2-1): DGGITQSPKYLFRKEGQNVTLSCEQNLNHDAMYWYRQDPGQGLRLIYYSQIVNDFQKGDIAEGYSVSREKKESFPLTVTSAQKNPTAFYLCASTQGRNNEQFFGPGTRLTVL.

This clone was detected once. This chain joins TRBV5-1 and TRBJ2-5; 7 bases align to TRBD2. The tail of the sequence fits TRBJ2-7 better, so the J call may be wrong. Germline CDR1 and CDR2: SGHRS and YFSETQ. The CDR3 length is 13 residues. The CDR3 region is CASSWGGDYEQYF. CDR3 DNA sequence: TGCGCCAGCAGCTGGGGGGGGGACTACGAGCAGTACTTC.

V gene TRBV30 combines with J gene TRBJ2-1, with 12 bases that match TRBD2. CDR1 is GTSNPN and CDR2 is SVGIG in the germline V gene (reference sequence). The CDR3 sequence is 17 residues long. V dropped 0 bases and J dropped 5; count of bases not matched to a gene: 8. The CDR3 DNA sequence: TGTGCCTGGAGTGTTCCCGAAGCTAGCGGGAGGGACAATGAGCAGTTCTTC. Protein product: CAWSVPEASGRDNEQFF.

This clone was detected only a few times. In DNA, the CDR3 is TGTGCCAGCAGCTTGGATACCGGGAATAGAAACACCATATATTTT. Amino acids: CASSLDTGNRNTIYF. The genes are TRBV5-4 and TRBJ1-3; D is ambiguous. V was clipped by 0 bases and J by 5 bases, with 12 bases between them. There are 15 residues in the CDR3. From germline, CDR1 is SGHNT and CDR2 YYREEE (reference sequence). The whole variable domain, remainder taken from reference TRBV5-4 and TRBJ1-3, is ETGVTQSPTHLIKTRGQQVTLRCSSQSGHNTVSWYQQALGQGPQFIFQYYREEENGRGNFPPRFSGLQFPNYSSELNVNALELDDSALYLCASSLDTGNRNTIYFGEGSWLTVV.

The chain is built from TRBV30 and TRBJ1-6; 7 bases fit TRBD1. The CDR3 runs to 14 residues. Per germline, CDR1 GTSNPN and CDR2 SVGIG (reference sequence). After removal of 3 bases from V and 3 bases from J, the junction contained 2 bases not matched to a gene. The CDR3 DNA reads TGTGCCTGGAGGGGACAGAGCTATAATTCACCCCTCCACTTT. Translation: CAWRGQSYNSPLHF.

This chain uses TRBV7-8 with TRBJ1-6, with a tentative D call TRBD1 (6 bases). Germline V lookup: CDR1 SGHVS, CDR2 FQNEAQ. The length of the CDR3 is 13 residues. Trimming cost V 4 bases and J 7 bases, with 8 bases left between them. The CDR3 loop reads CASSSTGNSPLHF. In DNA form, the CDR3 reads TGTGCCAGCAGCTCCACAGGGAATTCACCCCTCCACTTT.

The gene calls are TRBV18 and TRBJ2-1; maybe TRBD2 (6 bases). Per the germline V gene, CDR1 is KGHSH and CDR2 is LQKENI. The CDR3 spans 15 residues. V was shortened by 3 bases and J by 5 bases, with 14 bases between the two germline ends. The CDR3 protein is CASSPSTSLNNEQFF. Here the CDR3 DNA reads TGTGCCAGCTCACCGTCAACTAGCCTTAACAATGAGCAGTTCTTC.

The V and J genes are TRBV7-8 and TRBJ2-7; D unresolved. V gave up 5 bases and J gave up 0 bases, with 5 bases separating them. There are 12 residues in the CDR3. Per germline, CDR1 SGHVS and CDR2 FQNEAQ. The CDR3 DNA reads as TGTGCCAGCAGCCGTAGCTCCTACGAGCAGTACTTC. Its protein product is CASSRSSYEQYF.

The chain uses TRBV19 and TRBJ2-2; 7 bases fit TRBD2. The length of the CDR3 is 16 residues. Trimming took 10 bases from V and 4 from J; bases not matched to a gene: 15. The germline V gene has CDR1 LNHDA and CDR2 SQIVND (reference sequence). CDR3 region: CANTAVTSAITGELFF. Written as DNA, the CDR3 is TGTGCCAATACGGCCGTTACTAGCGCGATCACCGGGGAGCTGTTTTTT.

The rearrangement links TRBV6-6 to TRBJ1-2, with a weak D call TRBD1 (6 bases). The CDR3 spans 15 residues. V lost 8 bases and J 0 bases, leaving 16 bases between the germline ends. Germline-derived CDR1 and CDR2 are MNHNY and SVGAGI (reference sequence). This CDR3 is CASDTGGAANYGYTF. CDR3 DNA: TGTGCCAGCGATACTGGGGGGGCCGCTAACTATGGCTACACCTTC.

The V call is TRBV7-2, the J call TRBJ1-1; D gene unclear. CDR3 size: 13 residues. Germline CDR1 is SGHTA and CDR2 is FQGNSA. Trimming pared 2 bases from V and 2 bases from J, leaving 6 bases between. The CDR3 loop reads CASSLQRNTEAFF. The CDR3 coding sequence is TGTGCCAGCAGCTTACAGCGTAACACTGAAGCTTTCTTT.

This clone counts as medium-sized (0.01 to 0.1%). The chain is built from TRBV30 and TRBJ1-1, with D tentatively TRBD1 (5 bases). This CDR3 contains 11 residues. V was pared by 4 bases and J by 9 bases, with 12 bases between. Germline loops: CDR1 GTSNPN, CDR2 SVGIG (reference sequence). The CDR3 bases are TGTGCCTGGATGCAAGGGGCGCAAGCTTTCTTT. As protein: CAWMQGAQAFF.

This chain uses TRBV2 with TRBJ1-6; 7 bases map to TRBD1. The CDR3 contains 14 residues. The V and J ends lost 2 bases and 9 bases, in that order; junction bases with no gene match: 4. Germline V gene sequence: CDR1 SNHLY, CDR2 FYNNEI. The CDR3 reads CASSESRDSSPLHF. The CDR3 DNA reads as TGTGCCAGCAGTGAAAGCAGGGACAGTTCACCCCTCCACTTT.

The CDR3 region has the DNA TGCAGCGTCTCAGGTTTGAACACTGAAGCTTTCTTT. Translated: CSVSGLNTEAFF. The chain is built from TRBV29-1 and TRBJ1-1; no firm D call. The V end lost 6 bases, the J end lost 0 bases, and 8 bases lay between the germline ends. This CDR3 has 12 residues. Germline V lookup: CDR1 SQVTM, CDR2 ANQGSEA.

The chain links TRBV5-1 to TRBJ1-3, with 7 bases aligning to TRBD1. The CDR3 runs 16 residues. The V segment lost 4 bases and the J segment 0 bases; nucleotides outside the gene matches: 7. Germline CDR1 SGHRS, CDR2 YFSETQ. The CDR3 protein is CASSARGVSSGNTIYF. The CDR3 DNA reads TGCGCCAGCAGCGCCAGGGGGGTGTCCTCTGGAAACACCATATATTTT.